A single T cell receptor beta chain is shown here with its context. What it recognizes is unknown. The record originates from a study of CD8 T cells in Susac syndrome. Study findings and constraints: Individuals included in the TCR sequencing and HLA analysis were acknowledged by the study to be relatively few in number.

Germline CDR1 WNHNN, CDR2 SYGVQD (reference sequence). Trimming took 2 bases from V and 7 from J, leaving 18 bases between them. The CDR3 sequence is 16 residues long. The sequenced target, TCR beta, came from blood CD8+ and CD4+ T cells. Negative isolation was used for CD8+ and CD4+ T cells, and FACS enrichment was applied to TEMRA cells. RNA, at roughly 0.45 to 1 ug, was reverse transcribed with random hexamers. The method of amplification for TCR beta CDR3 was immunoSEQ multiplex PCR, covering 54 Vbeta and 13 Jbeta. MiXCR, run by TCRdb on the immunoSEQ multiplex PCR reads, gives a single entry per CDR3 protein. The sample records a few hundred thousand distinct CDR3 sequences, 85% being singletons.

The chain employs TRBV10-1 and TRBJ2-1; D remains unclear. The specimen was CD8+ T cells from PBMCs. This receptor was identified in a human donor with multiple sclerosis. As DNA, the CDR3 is TGCGCCAGCAGTGAGGCCCCCATCCCTCCTTGGAATGAGCAGTTCTTC. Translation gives CASSEAPIPPWNEQFF.